This passage covers 9 T cell receptor beta chains from one sample sequenced in a study of regulatory T cells in long-lasting Graves disease (dated by TCRdb to the early 2020s). What the time point label conveys for this sample: persistent/refractory GD, antithyroid drugs over 5 years with positive TRAb. For both TCR sequencing and RNA sequencing, RNA was extracted from PBMCs using TRIzol. Library generation was performed with multiplex PCR. Reads for this sample came from an Illumina HiSeq 4000. CDR3 regions were amplified by Arm-PCR with iRepertoire HTBI primers to construct TCR beta libraries. The raw public data were reprocessed by TCRdb itself: fastp quality trimming at Q25, MiXCR clonotype calling, in-frame beta chains only. Identical CDR3 proteins give one entry, which carries the most common genes and DNA. The sample table shows 450,000 or so distinct CDR3 sequences, and about 20% are seen once. The ten largest clonotypes hold about an eighth of the sample.

The sequences come from peripheral blood mononuclear cells (PBMCs), collected when the disease was refractory, from a patient treated with antithyroid drugs. Every receptor here comes from a female donor with Graves disease.

This rearrangement joins TRBV3-1 to TRBJ2-2; D gene uncertain. Germline lookup yields CDR1 LGHDT and CDR2 YNNKEL (reference sequence). The CDR3 covers 14 residues. Deletions cut 4 bases from V and 7 bases from J, with 13 bases between. This chain's CDR3 is CASSPSPTVGELFF. The DNA of the CDR3 is TGTGCCAGCAGCCCCTCTCCCACTGTCGGGGAGCTGTTTTTT. Filled out from reference TRBV3-1 and TRBJ2-2, the complete variable domain reads DTAVSQTPKYLVTQMGNDKSIKCEQNLGHDTMYWYKQDSKKFLKIMFSYNNKELIINETVPNRFSPKSPDKAHLNLHINSLELGDSAVYFCASSPSPTVGELFFGEGSRLTVL.

This clonotype was detected ten times or more. The chain links TRBV29-1 to TRBJ2-7; D remains ambiguous. The V end lost 3 bases, the J end lost 4 bases, and 10 bases lay between the germline ends. This CDR3 has 12 residues. Germline lookup yields CDR1 SQVTM and CDR2 ANQGSEA. DNA for the CDR3: TGCAGCGTTGAGCTTACGAGGTACGAGCAGTACTTC. Translating gives CSVELTRYEQYF.

Only a few counts were recorded for this clonotype. In DNA form, the CDR3 reads TGTGCCAGCAGCTTAAGAGGGGCGCGGGAGCAGTACTTC. Its protein is CASSLRGAREQYF. The gene calls are TRBV7-2 and TRBJ2-7, with D possibly called TRBD1 or TRBD2 (5 bases each). This CDR3 comprises 13 residues. CDR1 SGHTA and CDR2 FQGNSA come from the germline V gene. The V gene lost 2 bases and the J gene lost 7 bases, with 12 bases spanning the gap.

This clonotype was seen at least ten times. The CDR3 is CASRVGQPNTEAFF. CDR3 DNA sequence: TGTGCCAGCAGGGTGGGGCAACCGAACACTGAAGCTTTCTTT. This chain links TRBV28 with TRBJ1-1, with D possibly being TRBD1 (5 bases). Germline V gene sequence: CDR1 MDHEN, CDR2 SYDVKM. This CDR3 comprises 14 residues. V lost 6 bases and J 1 base, leaving 12 bases between the germline ends.

This chain links TRBV27 with TRBJ2-1; TRBD2 matches 7 bases. Germline CDR1 and CDR2: MNHEY and SMNVEV (reference sequence). V lost 3 bases, J lost 8 bases, and 7 bases stayed unmatched. This CDR3 is built from 14 residues. This CDR3 is CASSLGGPVDEQFF. The CDR3 DNA reads as TGTGCCAGCAGTTTGGGAGGGCCGGTGGATGAGCAGTTCTTC.

The rearrangement uses TRBV5-4 and TRBJ2-6; TRBD1 matches at 7 bases. Trimming removed 1 base from V and 0 bases from J; junction bases left unmatched: 1. From germline, CDR1 is SGHNT and CDR2 YYREEE (reference sequence). This CDR3 spans 16 amino acids. As DNA, the CDR3 is TGTGCCAGCAGCTTGCCAGGGGGCTCTGGGGCCAACGTCCTGACTTTC. Its translation: CASSLPGGSGANVLTF.

The V call is TRBV30, the J call TRBJ2-3, with D possibly matching TRBD2 (5 bases). The length of the CDR3 is 15 residues. Trimming pared 0 bases from V and 2 bases from J, leaving 12 bases between. Germline assignment: CDR1 GTSNPN and CDR2 SVGIG (reference sequence). Here the CDR3 DNA reads TGTGCCTGGAGTGTACGGGCGGACTTCACAGATACGCAGTATTTT. The encoded protein is CAWSVRADFTDTQYF.

This clonotype was seen at least ten times. The rearrangement joins TRBV24-1 to TRBJ2-2; D is ambiguous. Germline assignment: CDR1 KGHDR and CDR2 SFDVKD. This CDR3 has 15 amino acids. V dropped 5 bases and J dropped 0 bases, with 9 bases sitting between them. In nucleotides, the CDR3 is TGTGCCACCAGTGTGACGGAAGCGAACACCGGGGAGCTGTTTTTT. Protein sequence: CATSVTEANTGELFF.

This clonotype was seen ten or more times. This chain joins TRBV12-5 and TRBJ1-1; D might be TRBD1 (6 bases). Between the trimmed V and J ends, which lost 7 bases and 11 bases, there was a span of 14 bases. The germline V gene has CDR1 LGHNT and CDR2 FRNRAP. The length of the CDR3 is 11 residues. The CDR3 DNA reads TGTGCTAGTGCCGCCAGGGGACGGGCTTTCTTT. Translation gives CASAARGRAFF.